This is a list of T cell receptor beta chains from one sample in a study of cytomegalovirus exposure and HLA in healthy donors. The assay was immunoSEQ multiplex PCR, and TCRdb's table has in-frame clones only and misses some. Of about 150,000 clones listed, 65% to 80% are singletons. Sequenced input: PBMCs. The source is a middle-aged man in good health and CMV-seronegative. Each CDR3 is given without its conserved first and last residue.

CDR3 length,V gene,J gene,CDR3 protein
13,TRBV25-1,TRBJ1-1,ASSEWGKGGTEAF
12,TRBV28,TRBJ2-3,ATNTPLSTDTQY
13,TRBV9,TRBJ2-7,ASSVGRGTSGEQY
11,TRBV5-1,TRBJ2-1,ASSGQGAGEQF
13,TRBV2,TRBJ2-3,ASSEATHHTDTQY
11,TRBV5-1,TRBJ1-2,ASRTSGDYGYT
11,TRBV7-2,TRBJ1-2,ASSPGGEYGYT
13,TRBV6-5,TRBJ2-1,ASSSTSGGSNEQF
11,TRBV19,TRBJ2-7,ASSFSGAHEQY
13,TRBV6-5,TRBJ2-7,ASSYSTHGTYEQY
13,TRBV4-2,TRBJ1-5,ASSLTGRDNQPQH
14,TRBV2,TRBJ2-7,ASSDPGQGETYEQY
14,TRBV4-3,TRBJ2-7,ASSQDRGSSSYEQY
12,TRBV21-1,TRBJ1-2,ASSSGGGNYGYT
11,TRBV5-1,TRBJ1-1,ASSAQGGTEAF
14,TRBV19,TRBJ2-5,ASSARTGGKEETQY
14,TRBV5-1,TRBJ2-2,ASSYQGGPNTGELF
11,TRBV2,TRBJ1-5,ASIYRRDQPQH
14,TRBV6-5,TRBJ2-2,ASSYSAGTSEGELF
11,TRBV7-3,TRBJ2-3,ASSRTGPDTQY
13,TRBV18,TRBJ2-3,ASSRGGETTDTQY
12,TRBV5-6,TRBJ2-2,ASSLGLGPGELF
12,TRBV13,TRBJ1-1,ASSSTGLNTEAF
14,TRBV5-1,TRBJ2-2,ASSLSGSSNTGELF
17,TRBV4-1,TRBJ2-3,ASSQDMGVAGGGTDTQY
13,TRBV5-6,TRBJ1-2,ASSSLAGSNYGYT
12,TRBV18,TRBJ2-1,ASSPRTIGNEQF
14,TRBV5-1,TRBJ2-5,ASSLGLAGGGETQY
11,TRBV30,TRBJ2-7,ALTGTGGYEQY
11,TRBV29-1,TRBJ1-3,SVGTGSGNTIY
13,TRBV4-3,TRBJ2-2,ASSQGTRLTGELF
12,TRBV30,TRBJ2-3,AWSGTSSSDTQY
12,TRBV7-2,TRBJ2-7,ASSLGQGSVGQY
13,TRBV9,TRBJ2-2,ASSVGGENTGELF
13,TRBV11-3,TRBJ2-7,ASSLDNGGLYEQY
13,TRBV7-9,TRBJ1-6,ASSPGTGPNSPLH
12,TRBV27,TRBJ1-2,ASSLSIGGTGYT